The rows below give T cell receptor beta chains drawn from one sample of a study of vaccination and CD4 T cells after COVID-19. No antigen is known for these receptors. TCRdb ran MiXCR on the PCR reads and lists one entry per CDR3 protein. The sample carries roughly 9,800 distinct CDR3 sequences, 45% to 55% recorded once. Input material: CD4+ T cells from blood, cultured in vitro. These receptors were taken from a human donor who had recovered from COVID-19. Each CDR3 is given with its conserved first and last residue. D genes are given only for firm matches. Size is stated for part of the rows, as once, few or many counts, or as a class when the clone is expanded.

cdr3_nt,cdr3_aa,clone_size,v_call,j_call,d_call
TGTGCCAGTGGTGACCAGGGTCCTTCCTACGAGCAGTACTTC,CASGDQGPSYEQYF,.,TRBV19,TRBJ2-7,.
TGTGCCACCAGCAGAGCTTGGGGAACCAACACTGAAGCTTTCTTT,CATSRAWGTNTEAFF,medium-sized,TRBV15,TRBJ1-1,.
TGTGCCAGCAGGCCGACAGGGGGCCTGACAGATACGCAGTATTTT,CASRPTGGLTDTQYF,.,TRBV25-1,TRBJ2-3,TRBD1
TGTGCCAGCAGTAGGACAGCGGGCTATAATTCACCCCTCCACTTT,CASSRTAGYNSPLHF,few,TRBV2,TRBJ1-6,.
TGTGCCAGTACCATGGACGGGTTCCAGACCCAGTACTTC,CASTMDGFQTQYF,.,TRBV19,TRBJ2-5,.
TGCGCCAGCAGCCTACCCCTTGGAAACTCCTACGAGCAGTACTTC,CASSLPLGNSYEQYF,.,TRBV5-1,TRBJ2-7,.
TGCAGTGCTAGAGTGGGGAACGGGGAGCTGTTTTTT,CSARVGNGELFF,.,TRBV20-1,TRBJ2-2,.
TGTGCCAGCAGTTCCCCCTCGAGGTCAGGAGCCGGGGAGCTGTTTTTT,CASSSPSRSGAGELFF,.,TRBV27,TRBJ2-2,.
TGCGCCAGCAGCCAAGACAGGGATGAAGCTTTCTTT,CASSQDRDEAFF,.,TRBV5-1,TRBJ1-1,TRBD1
TGTGCCAGCAGTTTTAGTGGGGGACCCACCGCCAAGAACACTGAAGCTTTCTTT,CASSFSGGPTAKNTEAFF,.,TRBV27,TRBJ1-1,.
TGTGCCAGCAGCTCCAAAGCCGGGACAGTACAACTAAACATTCAGTACTTC,CASSSKAGTVQLNIQYF,few,TRBV7-9,TRBJ2-4,TRBD1
TGTGCCAGTAGTATGGGGCGGTCAAGAACCACAGATACGCAGTATTTT,CASSMGRSRTTDTQYF,.,TRBV19,TRBJ2-3,.
TGTGCCAGCAGCTTAGGTGGGGCTAACTATGGCTACACCTTC,CASSLGGANYGYTF,few,TRBV7-3,TRBJ1-2,.
TGCGCCAGCAGCCGGGACAGGGCCATCCCTGAAGCTTTCTTT,CASSRDRAIPEAFF,.,TRBV5-1,TRBJ1-1,TRBD1
TGTGCCAGCAGCCAAGGGGCGAGGGGGTGGGCTTTCTTT,CASSQGARGWAFF,once,TRBV14,TRBJ1-1,.
TGTGCCACCAGTGATCGGGGGAGGGGTGGAGGAGGCTACACCTTC,CATSDRGRGGGGYTF,few,TRBV24-1,TRBJ1-2,.
TGTGCCTCGACGCGGCAGGGGAATGGAGCTAACTATGGCTACACCTTC,CASTRQGNGANYGYTF,.,TRBV19,TRBJ1-2,.
TGTGCCAGCAGCCAACTGGCGGGAGGGGTAAACATTCAGTACTTC,CASSQLAGGVNIQYF,.,TRBV14,TRBJ2-4,TRBD2
TGTGCCAGCAGTGGGTACAGGGGTAGCACTGAAGCTTTCTTT,CASSGYRGSTEAFF,few,TRBV6-2/TRBV6-3,TRBJ1-1,TRBD1
TGTGCCAGCAGTTTACAGGGGGCAAACTATGGCTACACCTTC,CASSLQGANYGYTF,.,TRBV27,TRBJ1-2,TRBD1
TGCAGTGCTAGTAGGCGAGAAAGACTCACAGATACGCAGTATTTT,CSASRRERLTDTQYF,few,TRBV20-1,TRBJ2-3,.
TGTGCCAGCTCACCACAACCAGGGGTGGGCCGGTTTTCCTACGAGCAGTACTTC,CASSPQPGVGRFSYEQYF,.,TRBV18,TRBJ2-7,.
TGCGCCAGCAGCTTGTATCCTCAAACTGAAGCTTTCTTT,CASSLYPQTEAFF,.,TRBV5-1,TRBJ1-1,.
TGCGCCAGCAGTGAGACGGGAGGGACAGGAAGCACAGATACGCAGTATTTT,CASSETGGTGSTDTQYF,.,TRBV10-1,TRBJ2-3,.
TGTGCCAGCAGTGGGGGACAGCTTGGTGCATCGGGTCAGCCCCAGCATTTT,CASSGGQLGASGQPQHF,.,TRBV6-1,TRBJ1-5,TRBD1
TGTGCCAGCAGCTTTCTCCAGGGTGATGGCTACACCTTC,CASSFLQGDGYTF,medium-sized,TRBV7-6,TRBJ1-2,.
TGTGCCAGCTCACCCGACAGAGGAGTCGTGGAGCAGTACTTC,CASSPDRGVVEQYF,medium-sized,TRBV18,TRBJ2-7,.
TGCAGTGCTAGAGAGGTAGGGCAGAGACTACGAGGCTACACCTTC,CSAREVGQRLRGYTF,.,TRBV20-1,TRBJ1-2,.
TGTGCCAGCAGCTTAGACCTCGGGAGAAACACTGAAGCTTTCTTT,CASSLDLGRNTEAFF,.,TRBV7-8,TRBJ1-1,.
TGCAGTGCTGGACAGGTGAACACTGAAGCTTTCTTT,CSAGQVNTEAFF,.,TRBV20-1,TRBJ1-1,TRBD1
TGTGCCACCCAAAGGTCGGGGACCCTTGGGGAGACCCAGTACTTC,CATQRSGTLGETQYF,.,TRBV19,TRBJ2-5,.
TGTGCCAGCAGCCTACACGGGGTGGACCGGGATGGCTACACCTTC,CASSLHGVDRDGYTF,.,TRBV7-9,TRBJ1-2,.
TGTGCCAGTCTAGCGGGGGGGACAGATACGCAGTATTTT,CASLAGGTDTQYF,.,TRBV2,TRBJ2-3,TRBD2
TGCGCCAGCAGCCCAAACACACTCTACGGGAGGACCCAGTACTTC,CASSPNTLYGRTQYF,.,TRBV5-1,TRBJ2-5,.
TGTGCCAGCAGAGGTCTTGGGGGGGTAGGTCAGCCCCAGCATTTT,CASRGLGGVGQPQHF,.,TRBV2,TRBJ1-5,.
TGCGCCAGCAGCCAAGGACAGGGACGAGGAGCTTTCTTT,CASSQGQGRGAFF,.,TRBV4-3,TRBJ1-1,TRBD1
TGTGCCAGCAGCTTAGATCAGACGAGGAGCTATGGCTACACCTTC,CASSLDQTRSYGYTF,.,TRBV7-2,TRBJ1-2,.
TGCAGTGCTGCCCAAGTAGCGGGAGGCCTCACAGATACGCAGTATTTT,CSAAQVAGGLTDTQYF,.,TRBV20-1,TRBJ2-3,TRBD2
TGCAGTGCTAACCGGGACACTGAAGCTTTCTTT,CSANRDTEAFF,few,TRBV20-1,TRBJ1-1,.
TGTGCCAGCAGCGAAGACTTGAACACTGAAGCTTTCTTT,CASSEDLNTEAFF,.,TRBV7-3,TRBJ1-1,.
TGTGCCAGCAGGCGGACGGGTACTAGCACAGATACGCAGTATTTT,CASRRTGTSTDTQYF,.,TRBV6-2/TRBV6-3,TRBJ2-3,.
TGTGCCAGCAGCCCCCCGGGACAGGGTTCGAACACTGAAGCTTTCTTT,CASSPPGQGSNTEAFF,few,TRBV7-2,TRBJ1-1,TRBD1
TGTGCCAGCAGCTTAGGATTAACAGATACGCAGTATTTT,CASSLGLTDTQYF,once,TRBV7-9,TRBJ2-3,.
TGCAGTGCTAGGGCGGGAGGGAACACCGGGGAGCTGTTTTTT,CSARAGGNTGELFF,.,TRBV20-1,TRBJ2-2,TRBD2
TGCGCCAGCAGTGAGGACGGCTTGGTCACTGAAGCTTTCTTT,CASSEDGLVTEAFF,.,TRBV10-1,TRBJ1-1,.
TGTGCCAGCAGTGTTTTGACAGGAGACTATGGCTACACCTTC,CASSVLTGDYGYTF,.,TRBV2,TRBJ1-2,.
TGTGCCAGCGGACAGGCAACTAATGAAAAACTGTTTTTT,CASGQATNEKLFF,few,TRBV6-1,TRBJ1-4,TRBD1
TGTGCCAGCGGCCCCGGGCAGGGTGGGGGGCAGCCCCAGCGTTTT,CASGPGQGGGQPQRF,.,TRBV7-8,TRBJ1-5,.
TGCAGTGCTTCGCAGGGGACAGGAGGGGAGACCCAGTACTTC,CSASQGTGGETQYF,.,TRBV20-1,TRBJ2-5,TRBD1
TGTGCCAGCATATCCACCCGGGACAGGTTGATCTATGGCTACACCTTC,CASISTRDRLIYGYTF,.,TRBV28,TRBJ1-2,TRBD1